These 10 T cell receptor beta chains share one sample of origin, sequenced in a study of cytomegalovirus exposure and HLA in healthy donors. 60 Vbeta and 13 Jbeta primers were used in PCR. TCRdb's table, derived via immunoSEQ multiplex PCR, lists solely in-frame clones and lacks some. This table holds around 200,000 clones, less than 90% found once. Material: PBMCs. All receptors derive from a woman in her twenties or thirties in good health and CMV-seronegative.

The rearrangement links TRBV19 to TRBJ1-5, with D maybe TRBD1 (6 bases). Trimming took 4 bases from V and 6 from J, leaving 13 bases between them. The CDR3 contains 14 residues. Looked up from germline, CDR1 is LNHDA and CDR2 is SQIVND (reference sequence). The CDR3 is CASSNGGAGQPQHF. The CDR3 coding sequence is TGTGCCAGTAGTAATGGGGGGGCCGGTCAGCCCCAGCATTTT. The variable domain in full, with the rest retrieved from reference TRBV19 and TRBJ1-5, is DGGITQSPKYLFRKEGQNVTLSCEQNLNHDAMYWYRQDPGQGLRLIYYSQIVNDFQKGDIAEGYSVSREKKESFPLTVTSAQKNPTAFYLCASSNGGAGQPQHFGDGTRLSIL.

The rearrangement links TRBV29-1 to TRBJ2-6; TRBD1 is a possible D gene (5 bases). V lost 6 bases to trimming and J lost 2 bases, with 8 bases between them. The CDR3 has 13 residues. From germline, CDR1 is SQVTM and CDR2 ANQGSEA. CDR3 bases: TGCAGCGTCAGGGTAGCTGGGGCCAACGTCCTGACTTTC. This codes for CSVRVAGANVLTF.

The CDR3 DNA sequence: TGTGCCAGCAGTTACGATACCCCAGGGGGGGAGCAGTACTTC. This sequence encodes CASSYDTPGGEQYF. The V call is TRBV6-6, the J call TRBJ2-7; maybe TRBD1 (7 bases). This CDR3 is built from 14 residues. Trimming pared 2 bases from V and 7 bases from J, leaving 15 bases between. Germline V gene data show CDR1 as MNHNY and CDR2 as SVGAGI (reference sequence).

Remarks on this clone: The identical CDR3 is also encoded by other nucleotide sequences in the sample. The chain is built from TRBV5-1 and TRBJ2-5; the match to TRBD2 covers 8 bases. Germline CDR1 is SGHRS and CDR2 is YFSETQ. This CDR3 region has 13 residues. The J segment lost 5 bases and the V segment lost 4 bases, leaving 4 bases of the junction unmatched. The CDR3 spells CASSLRGGETQYF. In DNA, the CDR3 is TGCGCCAGCAGCCTTCGGGGGGGGGAGACCCAGTACTTC.

V is TRBV19 and J is TRBJ2-2; a weak D match, TRBD2 (7 bases). Germline lookup yields CDR1 LNHDA and CDR2 SQIVND (reference sequence). V shed 9 bases and J shed 2 bases, with 16 bases lying between them. This CDR3 has 15 residues. As DNA, the CDR3 is TGTGCCAGCTGTGGGGGGGCGGCTAACACCGGGGAGCTGTTTTTT. This codes for CASCGGAANTGELFF.

The chain couples TRBV19 to TRBJ2-7, with TRBD2 as a possible D gene (6 bases). Germline loops: CDR1 LNHDA, CDR2 SQIVND (reference sequence). The CDR3 loop spans 15 amino acids. The ends were cut back, 5 bases at V and 2 bases at J, with 16 bases in the middle. The CDR3 coding sequence is TGTGCCAGTAGTCCCCGTGAGCGGGCCACCTACGAGCAGTACTTC. It specifies CASSPRERATYEQYF.

The chain carries TRBV9 and TRBJ2-5; 11 nucleotides match TRBD2. The CDR3 covers 19 residues. Per the germline V gene, CDR1 is SGDLS and CDR2 is YYNGEE. The J segment lost 1 base and the V segment lost 0 bases, leaving 11 bases of the junction unmatched. This chain's CDR3 is CASSVGGLAGTAIQETQYF. Written as DNA, the CDR3 is TGTGCCAGCAGCGTAGGCGGACTAGCGGGCACTGCGATCCAAGAGACCCAGTACTTC. The full variable domain, its missing parts supplied by reference TRBV9 and TRBJ2-5, is DSGVTQTPKHLITATGQRVTLRCSPRSGDLSVYWYQQSLDQGLQFLIQYYNGEERAKGNILERFSAQQFPDLHSELNLSSLELGDSALYFCASSVGGLAGTAIQETQYFGPGTRLLVL.

The chain links TRBV6-1 to TRBJ2-4, with D perhaps matching TRBD1 (6 bases). Trimming cost V 5 bases and J 5 bases, with 10 bases left between them. The CDR3 sequence is 13 residues long. In germline, CDR1 is MNHNS, CDR2 SASEGT. CDR3 amino acids: CASSLQGENIQYF. The CDR3 coding sequence is TGTGCCAGCAGTCTACAGGGAGAAAACATTCAGTACTTC.

The rearrangement joins TRBV27 to TRBJ2-1; 9 nucleotides line up with TRBD1. The CDR3 extends over 16 amino acids. Germline values: CDR1 MNHEY, CDR2 SMNVEV (reference sequence). The trim removed 3 bases at V and 4 bases at J, leaving 7 bases unmatched. In DNA, the CDR3 is TGTGCCAGCAGTTTCACCGGGACAGGGATTTACAATGAGCAGTTCTTC. Amino acids: CASSFTGTGIYNEQFF.

This clone was observed a single time. The J gene is TRBJ2-2, the V gene TRBV5-4; 12 positions agree with TRBD2. The CDR3 is made up of 17 amino acids. Trimming took 4 bases from V and 1 from J; bases not matched to a gene: 5. Germline V CDR1 and CDR2: SGHNT, YYREEE (reference sequence). CDR3 sequence reads: CASSTGLAGKNTGELFF. The CDR3 region has the DNA TGTGCCAGCAGCACCGGACTAGCGGGAAAGAACACCGGGGAGCTGTTTTTT.